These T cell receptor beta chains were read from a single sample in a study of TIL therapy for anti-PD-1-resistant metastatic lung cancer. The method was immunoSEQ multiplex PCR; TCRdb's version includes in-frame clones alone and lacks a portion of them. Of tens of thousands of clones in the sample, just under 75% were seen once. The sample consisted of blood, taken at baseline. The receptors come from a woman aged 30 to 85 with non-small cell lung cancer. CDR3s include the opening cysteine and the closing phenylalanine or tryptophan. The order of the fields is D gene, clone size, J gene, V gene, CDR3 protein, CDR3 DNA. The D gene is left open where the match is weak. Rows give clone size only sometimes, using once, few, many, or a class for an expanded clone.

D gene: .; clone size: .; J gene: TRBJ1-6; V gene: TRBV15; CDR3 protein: CATSRDSSYNSPLHF; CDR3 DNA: TGTGCCACCAGCAGGGATAGCTCCTATAATTCACCCCTCCACTTT
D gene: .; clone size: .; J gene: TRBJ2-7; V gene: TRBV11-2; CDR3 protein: CASSLATGSYEQYF; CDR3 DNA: TGTGCCAGCAGCTTAGCTACCGGGTCCTACGAGCAGTACTTC
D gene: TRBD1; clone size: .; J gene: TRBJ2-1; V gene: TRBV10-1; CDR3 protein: CASSEQGAIGSEQFF; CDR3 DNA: TGCGCCAGCAGTGAGCAGGGGGCGATAGGTAGTGAGCAGTTCTTC
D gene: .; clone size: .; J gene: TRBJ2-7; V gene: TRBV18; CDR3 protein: CASSPQSSWEQYF; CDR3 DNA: TGTGCCAGCTCACCACAGTCTTCCTGGGAGCAGTACTTC
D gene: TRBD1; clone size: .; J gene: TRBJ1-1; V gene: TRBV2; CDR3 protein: CASRRQGGMNTEAFF; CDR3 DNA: TGTGCCAGCAGACGACAGGGGGGGATGAACACTGAAGCTTTCTTT
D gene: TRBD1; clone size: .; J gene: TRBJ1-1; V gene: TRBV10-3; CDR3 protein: CAISAGTGNTEAFF; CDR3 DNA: TGTGCCATCAGTGCCGGGACAGGGAACACTGAAGCTTTCTTT
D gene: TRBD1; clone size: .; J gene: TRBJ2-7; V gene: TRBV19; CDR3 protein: CASSEGTGGYEQYF; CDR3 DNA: TGTGCCAGTAGTGAAGGGACAGGGGGGTACGAGCAGTACTTC
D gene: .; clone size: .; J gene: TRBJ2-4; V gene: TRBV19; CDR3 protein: CASSINRQELAKNIQYF; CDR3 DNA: TGTGCCAGTAGTATCAATCGACAGGAACTAGCCAAAAACATTCAGTACTTC
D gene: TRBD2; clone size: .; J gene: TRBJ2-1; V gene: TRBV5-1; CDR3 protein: CASSLAGTSGSDQQFF; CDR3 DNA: TGCGCCAGCAGCTTGGCCGGGACTAGCGGGAGTGACCAGCAGTTCTTC
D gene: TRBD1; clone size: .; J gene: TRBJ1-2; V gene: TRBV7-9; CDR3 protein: CASSLVTQGAGGYTF; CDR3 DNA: TGTGCCAGCAGCTTAGTGACACAGGGGGCAGGGGGCTACACCTTC
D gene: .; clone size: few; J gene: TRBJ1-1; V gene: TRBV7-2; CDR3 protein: CASSLGAQGNTEAFF; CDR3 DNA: TGTGCCAGCAGCTTAGGGGCACAGGGAAACACTGAAGCTTTCTTT
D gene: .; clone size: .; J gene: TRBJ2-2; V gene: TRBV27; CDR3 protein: CASSFSTANTGELFF; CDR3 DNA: TGTGCCAGCAGTTTTTCGACAGCGAACACCGGGGAGCTGTTTTTT
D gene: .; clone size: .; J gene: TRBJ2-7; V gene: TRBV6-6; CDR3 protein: CASSYASGRERGEQYF; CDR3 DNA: TGTGCCAGCAGTTACGCTTCCGGGAGAGAGCGAGGGGAGCAGTACTTC
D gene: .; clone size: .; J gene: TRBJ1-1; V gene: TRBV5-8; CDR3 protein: CASSAAGTVVGWAFF; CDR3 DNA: TGTGCCAGCAGCGCCGCCGGGACGGTGGTAGGTTGGGCTTTCTTT
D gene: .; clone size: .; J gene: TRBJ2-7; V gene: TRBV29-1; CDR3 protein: CSVGDSYEQYF; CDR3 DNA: TGCAGCGTCGGGGACTCCTACGAGCAGTACTTC
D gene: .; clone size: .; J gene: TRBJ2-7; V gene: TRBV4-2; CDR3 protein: CASSQGMTGSGYEQYF; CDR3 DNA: TGTGCCAGCAGCCAAGGTATGACAGGCAGTGGGTACGAGCAGTACTTC
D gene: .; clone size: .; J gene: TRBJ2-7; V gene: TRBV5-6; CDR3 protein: CASRPGQSYEQYF; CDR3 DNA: TGTGCCAGCAGACCCGGACAGTCCTACGAGCAGTACTTC
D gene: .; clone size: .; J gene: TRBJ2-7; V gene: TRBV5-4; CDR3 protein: CASTAHPGDEQYF; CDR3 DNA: TGTGCCAGCACGGCCCACCCAGGGGACGAGCAGTACTTC
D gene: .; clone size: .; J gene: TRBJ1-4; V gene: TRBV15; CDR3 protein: CATSRDYPTRLRQTNEKLFF; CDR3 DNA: TGTGCCACCAGCAGAGATTACCCCACCAGGCTTCGGCAAACTAATGAAAAACTGTTTTTT
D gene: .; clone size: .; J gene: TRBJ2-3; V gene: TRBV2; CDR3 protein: CASSATGGSTDTQYF; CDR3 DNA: TGTGCCAGCAGCGCAACTGGGGGAAGTACAGATACGCAGTATTTT
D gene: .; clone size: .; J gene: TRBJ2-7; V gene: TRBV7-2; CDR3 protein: CASSLNPKYEQYF; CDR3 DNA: TGTGCCAGCAGCTTAAATCCAAAGTACGAGCAGTACTTC
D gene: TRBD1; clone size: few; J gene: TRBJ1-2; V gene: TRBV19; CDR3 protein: CASKRQGLGYGYTF; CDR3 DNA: TGTGCCAGTAAGCGACAGGGTTTGGGCTATGGCTACACCTTC
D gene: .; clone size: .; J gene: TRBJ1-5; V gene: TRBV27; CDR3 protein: CASSFVPLYSNQPQHF; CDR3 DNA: TGTGCCAGCAGTTTTGTACCGTTGTATAGCAATCAGCCCCAGCATTTT
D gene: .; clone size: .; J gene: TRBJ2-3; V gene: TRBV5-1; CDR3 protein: CASSGGTGTDTQYF; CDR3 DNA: TGCGCCAGCAGTGGTGGGACTGGCACAGATACGCAGTATTTT
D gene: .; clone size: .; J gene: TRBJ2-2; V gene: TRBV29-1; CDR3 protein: CSVRVNTGELFF; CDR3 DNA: TGCAGCGTTCGAGTGAACACCGGGGAGCTGTTTTTT
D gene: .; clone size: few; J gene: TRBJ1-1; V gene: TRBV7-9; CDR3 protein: CASSLGPKGNTEAFF; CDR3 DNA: TGTGCCAGCAGCTTAGGCCCCAAGGGGAACACTGAAGCTTTCTTT
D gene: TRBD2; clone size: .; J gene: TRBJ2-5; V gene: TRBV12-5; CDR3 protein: CASGPSRLAGGFVVTQYF; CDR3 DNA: TGTGCTAGTGGCCCCTCTCGACTAGCGGGAGGTTTCGTAGTGACCCAGTACTTC
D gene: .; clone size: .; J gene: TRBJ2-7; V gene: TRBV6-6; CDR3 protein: CASTPGGPQGEQYF; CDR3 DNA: TGTGCCAGCACCCCAGGCGGGCCCCAGGGGGAGCAGTACTTC
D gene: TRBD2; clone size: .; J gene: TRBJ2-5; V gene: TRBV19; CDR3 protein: CASSFGGRETQYF; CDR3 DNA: TGTGCCAGTAGCTTCGGGGGGAGAGAGACCCAGTACTTC
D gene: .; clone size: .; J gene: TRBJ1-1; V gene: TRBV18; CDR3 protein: CASSPPGLSLAFF; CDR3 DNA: TGTGCCAGCTCACCACCGGGACTTAGCTTAGCTTTCTTT
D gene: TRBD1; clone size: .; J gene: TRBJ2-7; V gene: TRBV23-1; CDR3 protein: CASSHPTGGPHEQYF; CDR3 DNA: TGCGCCAGCAGTCACCCGACAGGGGGCCCCCACGAGCAGTACTTC
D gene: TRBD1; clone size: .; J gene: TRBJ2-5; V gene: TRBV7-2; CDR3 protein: CASSGTGGARETQYF; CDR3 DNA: TGTGCCAGCAGCGGGACAGGGGGTGCACGAGAGACCCAGTACTTC
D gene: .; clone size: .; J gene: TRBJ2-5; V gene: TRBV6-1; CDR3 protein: CASSEWSTQYF; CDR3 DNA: TGTGCCAGCAGTGAATGGTCAACCCAGTACTTC
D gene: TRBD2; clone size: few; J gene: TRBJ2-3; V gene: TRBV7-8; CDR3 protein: CASSHRLAGSSKDTQYF; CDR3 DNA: TGTGCCAGCAGCCACAGACTAGCGGGATCTTCAAAAGATACGCAGTATTTT
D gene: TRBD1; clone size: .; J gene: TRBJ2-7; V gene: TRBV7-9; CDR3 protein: CASSYGTGPYEQYF; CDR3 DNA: TGTGCCAGCAGCTACGGGACAGGACCCTACGAGCAGTACTTC
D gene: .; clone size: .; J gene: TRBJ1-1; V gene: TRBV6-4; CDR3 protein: CASSDIDSMNTEAFF; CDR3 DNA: TGTGCCAGCAGTGACATAGATTCCATGAACACTGAAGCTTTCTTT
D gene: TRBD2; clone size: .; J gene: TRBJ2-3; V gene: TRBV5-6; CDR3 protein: CASSLARLAGGSRTDTQYF; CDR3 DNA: TGTGCCAGCAGCTTGGCACGGCTAGCGGGAGGGTCCCGCACAGATACGCAGTATTTT
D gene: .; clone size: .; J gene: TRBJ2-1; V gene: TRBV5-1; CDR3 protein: CASSFWGSGNLPSYNEQFF; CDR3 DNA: TGCGCCAGCAGCTTCTGGGGGAGTGGTAACCTACCCTCCTACAATGAGCAGTTCTTC
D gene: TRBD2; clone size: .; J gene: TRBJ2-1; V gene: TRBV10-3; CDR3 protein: CAISDGGEQFF; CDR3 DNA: TGTGCCATCAGTGACGGGGGGGAGCAGTTCTTC
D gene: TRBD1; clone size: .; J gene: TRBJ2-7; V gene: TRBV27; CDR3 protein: CASRPWTGGEQYF; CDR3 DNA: TGTGCCAGCAGACCGTGGACAGGGGGCGAGCAGTACTTC
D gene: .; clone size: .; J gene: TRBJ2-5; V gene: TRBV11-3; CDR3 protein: CASSMSQETQYF; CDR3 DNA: TGTGCCAGCAGCATGTCCCAAGAGACCCAGTACTTC
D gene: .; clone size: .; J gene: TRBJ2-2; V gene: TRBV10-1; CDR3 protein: CASSERPTGELFF; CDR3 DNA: TGCGCCAGCAGTGAGCGCCCCACCGGGGAGCTGTTTTTT
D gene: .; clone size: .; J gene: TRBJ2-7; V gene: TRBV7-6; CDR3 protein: CASSLAEAITYEQYF; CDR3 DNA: TGTGCCAGCAGCTTAGCCGAAGCAATTACCTACGAGCAGTACTTC
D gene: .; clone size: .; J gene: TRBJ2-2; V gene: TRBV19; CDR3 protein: CASSTRTNWNTGELFF; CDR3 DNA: TGTGCCAGTAGTACCCGGACGAACTGGAACACCGGGGAGCTGTTTTTT
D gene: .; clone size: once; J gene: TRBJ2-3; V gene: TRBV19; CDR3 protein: CASSEEDSTDTQYF; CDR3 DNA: TGTGCCAGTAGTGAAGAGGATAGCACAGATACGCAGTATTTT
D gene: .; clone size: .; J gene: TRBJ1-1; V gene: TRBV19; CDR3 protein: CASRTAGQPNTEAFF; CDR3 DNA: TGTGCCAGTAGAACGGCCGGACAGCCTAACACTGAAGCTTTCTTT
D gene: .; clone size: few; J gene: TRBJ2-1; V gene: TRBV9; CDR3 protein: CASSVAPSPRDNEQFF; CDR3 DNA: TGTGCCAGCAGCGTAGCCCCGTCCCCTCGGGACAATGAGCAGTTCTTC
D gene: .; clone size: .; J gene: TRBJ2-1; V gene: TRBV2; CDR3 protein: CASSVQGRYNEQFF; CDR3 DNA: TGTGCCAGCAGTGTCCAGGGGCGATACAATGAGCAGTTCTTC
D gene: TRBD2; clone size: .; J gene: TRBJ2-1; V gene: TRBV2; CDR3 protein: CASILAGTSGLGVQFF; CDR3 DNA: TGTGCCAGCATCCTAGCCGGGACTAGCGGGCTTGGCGTGCAGTTCTTC
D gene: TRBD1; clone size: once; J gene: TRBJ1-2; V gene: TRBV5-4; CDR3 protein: CASSLVGTGHGYTF; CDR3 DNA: TGTGCCAGCAGCCTAGTAGGGACAGGGCATGGCTACACCTTC
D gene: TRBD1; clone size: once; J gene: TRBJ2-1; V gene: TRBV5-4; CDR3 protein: CASSTTGQGADEQFF; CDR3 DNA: TGTGCCAGCTCGACCACGGGACAGGGGGCCGATGAGCAGTTCTTC
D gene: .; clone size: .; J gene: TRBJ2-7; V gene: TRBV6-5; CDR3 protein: CASSYAVSYEQYF; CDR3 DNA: TGTGCCAGCAGTTATGCGGTTTCCTACGAGCAGTACTTC
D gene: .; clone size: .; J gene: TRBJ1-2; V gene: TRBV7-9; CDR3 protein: CASSFNSKRGREDGYTF; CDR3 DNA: TGTGCCAGCAGCTTCAACTCTAAACGCGGGAGGGAGGACGGCTACACCTTC
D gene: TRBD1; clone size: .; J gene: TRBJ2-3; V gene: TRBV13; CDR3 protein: CASSRETGVIDTQYF; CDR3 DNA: TGTGCCAGCAGCAGGGAGACAGGGGTGATAGATACGCAGTATTTT
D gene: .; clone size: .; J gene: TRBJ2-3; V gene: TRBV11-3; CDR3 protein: CASSLGTGTSTDTQYF; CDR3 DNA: TGTGCCAGCAGCTTGGGTACCGGGACTTCAACAGATACGCAGTATTTT